Below, 4 T cell receptor beta chains from the same sample are listed, as sequenced in a study of response to subunit inactivated influenza vaccine. TCRdb used MiXCR to reprocess the RT-PCR reads, holding one entry per CDR3 protein. The sample holds 500,000 to 600,000 distinct CDR3 sequences; 10% to 15% are singletons and the top ten take around 13%. Sequenced here: PBMCs from blood, sampled around seven weeks after vaccination. Source of these receptors: a man aged 50 to 59 who received an inactivated influenza vaccine.

This clonotype was recorded many times. The rearrangement uses TRBV19 and TRBJ1-1; D gene ambiguous. The V and J ends lost 3 bases and 1 base respectively, with 6 bases between them. Looked up from germline, CDR1 is LNHDA and CDR2 is SQIVND (reference sequence). The CDR3 is made up of 13 amino acids. CDR3 sequence (DNA): TGTGCCAGTAGTATCTCGGGGAACACTGAAGCTTTCTTT. Its protein is CASSISGNTEAFF.

As regards this clonotype: A much more abundant neighbour one base away suggests this may be a read error. This sequence joins TRBV20-1 and TRBJ2-7; D is unresolved. The V end was cut by 3 bases, the J end by 1 base, with 10 bases between. CDR1 and CDR2 from the germline V gene are DFQATT and SNEGSKA (reference sequence). The CDR3 spans 13 residues. CDR3 in amino acids: CSASLELSYEQYF. The DNA for the CDR3 is TGCAGTGCTAGCCTGGAGCTTTCCTACGAGCAGTACTTC.

This clonotype was counted only a few times. The chain has TRBV27 and TRBJ2-7; 7 bases are a match to TRBD2. CDR1 and CDR2 (germline): MNHEY, SMNVEV (reference sequence). This CDR3 has 15 amino acids. V trimming: 5 bases; J trimming: 0 bases; junction bases outside the gene matches: 7. Written as DNA, the CDR3 is TGTGCCAGCAGTCCCCTGGCTAGCGGCTCCTACGAGCAGTACTTC. This encodes CASSPLASGSYEQYF.

This clonotype was seen repeatedly, ten times or more. The chain links TRBV29-1 to TRBJ2-1, with D possibly matching TRBD2 (5 bases). Germline lookup yields CDR1 SQVTM and CDR2 ANQGSEA. There are 11 residues in the CDR3. Trimming stripped 6 bases from V and 3 bases from J, with 6 bases between. The CDR3 DNA follows: TGCAGCGTAGACTACTACAATGAGCAGTTCTTC. It is translated as CSVDYYNEQFF.